This T cell receptor beta chain was documented in a study of CD8 T cells in Susac syndrome. The study's findings and limits: As acknowledged by the study, its TCR sequencing and HLA analysis included a relatively small number of individuals.

Looked up from germline, CDR1 is LGHNA and CDR2 is YSLEER. V shed 4 bases and J shed 0 bases, with 12 bases lying between them. The CDR3 length is 15 residues. Random hexamers were used to reverse transcribe roughly 0.45 to 1 ug of RNA. MiXCR was run by TCRdb on the immunoSEQ multiplex PCR reads, yielding one entry per CDR3 protein. The sample contains some 300,000 distinct CDR3 sequences, around nine tenths of which appear only once. In the case of this clonotype: Its cognate antigen is unknown.

The source of this sequence is a human donor with multiple sclerosis. The sample consisted of CD8+ T cells from PBMCs. The V and J genes are TRBV4-3 and TRBJ1-1; D unresolved. CDR3 sequence: CASSLRGGMNTEAFF. The DNA for the CDR3 is TGCGCCAGCAGCCTTCGGGGTGGGATGAACACTGAAGCTTTCTTT.